These T cell receptor beta chains were read from a single sample in a study of T-cell reconstitution after alpha-beta-depleted transplantation in children. One entry per CDR3 protein, called by TCRdb with MiXCR from the PCR reads. Seen here are over 70,000 distinct CDR3 sequences, 12% observed once, and the top ten hold 11% to 15%. The sample was PBMCs from the stem cell graft donor, taken from the stem cell graft. Receptor source: a human donor who donated a stem cell graft to a child with inherited bone marrow failure. Each CDR3 is given with its conserved first and last residue. The D gene is left open where the match is weak. Size is omitted from some rows. Given values are once, few, many or a class for expanded clones.

>TRBV6-2/TRBV6-3|TRBD1|few|TRBJ1-2
TGTGCCAGCAGTTACCAGGGGGCGTTCGGCTACACCTTC
CASSYQGAFGYTF
>TRBV4-1|.|many|TRBJ2-5
TGCGCCAGCAGCCAAGTCCCCTCCAGCCAAGAGACCCAGTACTTC
CASSQVPSSQETQYF
>TRBV5-6|.|many|TRBJ2-3
TGTGCCAGCATCCCTCTCGGATCTAAGGGAGATACGCAGTATTTT
CASIPLGSKGDTQYF
>TRBV12-3/TRBV12-4|.|many|TRBJ2-4
TGTGCCAGCAGTCCCTCCGGGACATTAGCCAAAAACATTCAGTACTTC
CASSPSGTLAKNIQYF
>TRBV6-4|.|.|TRBJ1-2
TGTGCCAGCCGTTCTGGAGGGGGCTATGGCTACACCTTC
CASRSGGGYGYTF
>TRBV7-2|TRBD1|few|TRBJ2-4
TGTGCCAGCAGCTCTCACAGGGGTCGCGAAAACATTCAGTACTTC
CASSSHRGRENIQYF
>TRBV6-1|TRBD1|.|TRBJ1-1
TGTGCCAGCAGCCCCGGGACGGACAGGACTGAAGCTTTCTTT
CASSPGTDRTEAFF
>TRBV27|.|many|TRBJ2-7
TGTGCCAGCAGCCTCAGGGGCAGGTACGAGCAGTACTTC
CASSLRGRYEQYF
>TRBV5-1|.|many|TRBJ1-2
TGCGCCAGCAGCTTCGACGGCCGAGGGGATGAAGTCGGCTACACCTTC
CASSFDGRGDEVGYTF
>TRBV20-1|.|.|TRBJ2-7
TGCAGTGGAAACCGGGACCACCTGGGGCAGTACTTC
CSGNRDHLGQYF
>TRBV5-4|TRBD1|few|TRBJ1-2
TGTGCCAGCAGCGCCCGGCACAGGGGGACTGGCTATGGCTACACCTTC
CASSARHRGTGYGYTF
>TRBV6-2/TRBV6-3|.|few|TRBJ2-1
TGTGCCAGCAGTTACTCCCGGACCTCAGCCGGTGAGCAGTTCTTC
CASSYSRTSAGEQFF
>TRBV3-1|.|many|TRBJ1-4
TGTGCCAGCAGCAGGGGGAATGAAAAACTGTTTTTT
CASSRGNEKLFF
>TRBV5-4|.|few|TRBJ1-2
TGTGCCAGCAGGTTGGAAGGGGCCGTGGACTATGGCTACACCTTC
CASRLEGAVDYGYTF
>TRBV27|TRBD2|many|TRBJ2-7
TGTGCCAGCAGCCCCGGGGGGTCGCTTTCCTACGAGCAGTACTTC
CASSPGGSLSYEQYF
>TRBV5-4|.|few|TRBJ1-3
TGTGCCAGCAGCCCGGGTCCCTCGGAAGACACCATATATTTT
CASSPGPSEDTIYF
>TRBV12-3/TRBV12-4|.|many|TRBJ1-5
TGTGCCAGCAGTTTGTTCCGTCAGCCCCAGCATTTT
CASSLFRQPQHF
>TRBV29-1|.|many|TRBJ2-7
TGCAGCGCCGGGGGGACAGTTTACGAGCAGTACTTC
CSAGGTVYEQYF
>TRBV13|.|many|TRBJ2-3
TGTGCCAGCAGCTTAGGCAGGTTGCCTAGCACAGATACGCAGTATTTT
CASSLGRLPSTDTQYF
>TRBV2|.|many|TRBJ2-3
TGTGCCAGCGAGTCCTCCACTGGCACAGATACGCAGTATTTT
CASESSTGTDTQYF
>TRBV29-1|TRBD1|many|TRBJ2-7
TGCAGCGCGGCGGGACAGGGAGTTTACGAGCAGTACTTC
CSAAGQGVYEQYF
>TRBV7-9|.|many|TRBJ2-1
TGTGCCAGCAGCTTTTGGGCGTCCTCCTACAATGAGCAGTTCTTC
CASSFWASSYNEQFF
>TRBV29-1|.|many|TRBJ2-2
TGCAGCGTTTTAGGTTTGGACTGGCCTGGCGAGCTGTTTTTT
CSVLGLDWPGELFF
>TRBV7-9|.|few|TRBJ2-5
TGTGCCAGCAGCTCCCCACAGGTGGTTGAGACCCAGTACTTC
CASSSPQVVETQYF
>TRBV20-1|.|.|TRBJ2-2
TGCAGTGCCCGGGACGGGGAGTACACCGGGGAGCTGTTTTTT
CSARDGEYTGELFF
>TRBV7-9|.|few|TRBJ2-1
TGTGCCAGCAGCCGGGGACGAGACAATGAGCAGTTCTTC
CASSRGRDNEQFF
>TRBV19|TRBD1|many|TRBJ2-1
TGTGCCAGTAGTCCGGGACAGGGTTACAATGAGCAGTTCTTC
CASSPGQGYNEQFF
>TRBV20-1|.|few|TRBJ2-3
TGCAGTGCTAGTCGGAGGGGGCTGGGAGATACGCAGTATTTT
CSASRRGLGDTQYF
>TRBV5-1|.|many|TRBJ2-1
TGCGCCAGCAGCATAGCCTCAACTAACAATGAGCAGTTCTTC
CASSIASTNNEQFF
>TRBV29-1|.|many|TRBJ1-1
TGCAGCTCCCGCGAGGGAGGAGAAATGAACACTGAAGCTTTCTTT
CSSREGGEMNTEAFF
>TRBV20-1|.|many|TRBJ2-1
TGCAGTGCTAGAGATCGTTCCGGACGACGTTACAATGAGCAGTTCTTC
CSARDRSGRRYNEQFF
>TRBV12-5|TRBD2|many|TRBJ2-5
TGTGCTAGTGGCCATGGGGCGGGGGGACAAGAGACCCAGTACTTC
CASGHGAGGQETQYF
>TRBV5-6|.|many|TRBJ1-3
TGTGCCAGCAGCTTGGGCTTCTCCTCTGGAAACACCATATATTTT
CASSLGFSSGNTIYF
>TRBV18|.|many|TRBJ1-1
TGTGCCAGCTCACAGCCGGGCGGTGAAGCTTTCTTT
CASSQPGGEAFF
>TRBV5-1|.|many|TRBJ1-5
TGCGCCAGCAGCTTGGGGGACGGCAATCAGCCCCAGCATTTT
CASSLGDGNQPQHF
>TRBV28|.|few|TRBJ2-2
TGTGCCAGCAGTCCCCGAGGCGGGCCTTCGTTCGCGAACACCGGGGAGCTGTTTTTT
CASSPRGGPSFANTGELFF
>TRBV4-3|TRBD1|.|TRBJ2-7
TGCGCCAGCAGCTACTCCAGGGGGCCCGAGCAGTACTTC
CASSYSRGPEQYF
>TRBV20-1|.|many|TRBJ1-2
TGCAGTGCTAGAGACGGACAGATCCTCTATGGCTACACCTTC
CSARDGQILYGYTF
>TRBV5-6|TRBD2|many|TRBJ2-1
TGTGCCAGCAGCTTGGATCGCGGGAGAAGCTTCTACAATGAGCAGTTCTTC
CASSLDRGRSFYNEQFF
>TRBV10-3|TRBD1|many|TRBJ2-7
TGTGCCATCAGTGAGTCGGGACAGGGGGTATACGAGCAGTACTTC
CAISESGQGVYEQYF
>TRBV21-1|.|many|TRBJ2-5
TGTGCCAGCAGCAAAGCGAGCTTAGGGGGCGACCAAGAGACCCAGTACTTC
CASSKASLGGDQETQYF
>TRBV20-1|.|many|TRBJ1-6
TGCAGTGCTAGAGGGGGGCTTAATTCACCCCTCCACTTT
CSARGGLNSPLHF
>TRBV20-1|TRBD1|many|TRBJ2-1
TGCAGTGCTAGAGACGGGCAGGGGGCTAATGAGCAGTTCTTC
CSARDGQGANEQFF
>TRBV27|TRBD2|many|TRBJ2-1
TGTGCCAGCAGTTTGGCGGGGGGGCCATACAATGAGCAGTTCTTC
CASSLAGGPYNEQFF
>TRBV29-1|.|many|TRBJ2-3
TGCAGCGTTGCGGACTTAGCAGATACGCAGTATTTT
CSVADLADTQYF